The clone carrying this TCR beta chain has a handful of counts. The record originates from a study of early T cells in non-severe SARS-CoV-2 infection. Study-level background: Sequencing used unsorted whole-blood bulk RNA, so chains lack pairing.

Unique molecular identifiers were affixed to single, distinct cDNA molecules. TCRdb redid the calling of the 5' RACE reads with MiXCR, one entry per CDR3 protein. The table shows about 77,000 distinct CDR3 sequences, with around 8.7% occurring only once. The CDR3 covers 18 residues. Germline V CDR1 and CDR2: SGDLS, YYNGEE. V lost 1 base to trimming and J lost 0 bases; unmatched junction nucleotides: 9. The sequence derives from an adult who was a healthcare worker with PCR-confirmed SARS-CoV-2 infection or an uninfected control (not recorded which). The material sequenced was whole blood. This chain joins TRBV9 and TRBJ1-2, with 10 bases matching TRBD1. CDR3 loop: CASSVYPGQGRTNYGYTF. The DNA of the CDR3 is TGTGCCAGCAGCGTATATCCGGGACAGGGGCGTACTAACTATGGCTACACCTTC.